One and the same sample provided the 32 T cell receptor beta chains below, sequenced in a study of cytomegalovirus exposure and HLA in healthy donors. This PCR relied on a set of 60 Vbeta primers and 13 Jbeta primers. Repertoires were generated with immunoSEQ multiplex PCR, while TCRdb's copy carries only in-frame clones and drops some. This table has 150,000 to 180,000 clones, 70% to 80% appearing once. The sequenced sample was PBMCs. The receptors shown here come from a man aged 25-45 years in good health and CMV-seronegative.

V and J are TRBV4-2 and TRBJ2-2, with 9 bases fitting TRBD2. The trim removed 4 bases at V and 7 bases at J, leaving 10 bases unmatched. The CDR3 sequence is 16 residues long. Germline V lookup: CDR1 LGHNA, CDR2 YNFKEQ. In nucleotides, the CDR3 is TGTGCCAGCAGCCCTCGACTAGCGGTACTTGTCGGGGAGCTGTTTTTT. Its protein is CASSPRLAVLVGELFF.

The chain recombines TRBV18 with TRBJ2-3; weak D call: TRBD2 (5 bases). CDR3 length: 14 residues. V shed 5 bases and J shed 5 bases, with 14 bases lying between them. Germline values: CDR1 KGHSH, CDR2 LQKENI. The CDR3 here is CASSDGELEDTQYF. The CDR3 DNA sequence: TGTGCCAGCTCAGACGGGGAACTTGAAGATACGCAGTATTTT.

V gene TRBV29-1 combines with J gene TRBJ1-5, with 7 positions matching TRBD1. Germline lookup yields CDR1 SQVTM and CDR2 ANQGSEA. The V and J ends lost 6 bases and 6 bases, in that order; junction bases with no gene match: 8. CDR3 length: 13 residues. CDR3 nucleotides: TGCAGCGTCACGACAGGGAAGGGTCAGCCCCAGCATTTT. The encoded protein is CSVTTGKGQPQHF.

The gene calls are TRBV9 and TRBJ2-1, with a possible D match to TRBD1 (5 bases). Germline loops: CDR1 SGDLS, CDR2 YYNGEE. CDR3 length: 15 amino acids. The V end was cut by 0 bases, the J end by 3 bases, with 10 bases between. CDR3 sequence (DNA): TGTGCCAGCAGCGTAGTAGGAGACAGCTACAATGAGCAGTTCTTC. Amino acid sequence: CASSVVGDSYNEQFF.

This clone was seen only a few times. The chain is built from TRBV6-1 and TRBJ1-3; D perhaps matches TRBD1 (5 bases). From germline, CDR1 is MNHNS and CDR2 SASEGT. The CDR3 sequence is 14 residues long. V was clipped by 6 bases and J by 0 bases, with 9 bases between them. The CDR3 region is CASRQEYSGNTIYF. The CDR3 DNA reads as TGTGCCAGCAGACAGGAGTACTCTGGAAACACCATATATTTT.

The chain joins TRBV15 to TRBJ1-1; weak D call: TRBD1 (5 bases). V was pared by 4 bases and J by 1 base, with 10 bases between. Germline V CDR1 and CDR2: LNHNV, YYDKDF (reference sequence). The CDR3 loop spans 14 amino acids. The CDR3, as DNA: TGTGCCACCAGCACGCGCACAGGGAACACTGAAGCTTTCTTT. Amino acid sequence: CATSTRTGNTEAFF.

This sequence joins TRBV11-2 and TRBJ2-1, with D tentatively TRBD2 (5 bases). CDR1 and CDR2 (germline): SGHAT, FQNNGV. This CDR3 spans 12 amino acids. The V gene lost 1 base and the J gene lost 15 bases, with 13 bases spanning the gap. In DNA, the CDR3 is TGTGCCAGCAGCTTAGGAGGGTTTAATCGGTTCTTC. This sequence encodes CASSLGGFNRFF. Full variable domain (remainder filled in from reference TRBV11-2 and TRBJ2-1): EAGVAQSPRYKIIEKRQSVAFWCNPISGHATLYWYQQILGQGPKLLIQFQNNGVVDDSQLPKDRFSAERLKGVDSTLKIQPAKLEDSAVYLCASSLGGFNRFFGPGTRLTVL.

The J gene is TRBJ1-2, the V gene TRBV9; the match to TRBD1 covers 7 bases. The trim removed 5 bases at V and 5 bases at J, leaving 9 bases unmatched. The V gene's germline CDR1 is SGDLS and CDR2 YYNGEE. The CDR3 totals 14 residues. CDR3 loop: CASSGGQATYGYTF. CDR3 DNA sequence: TGTGCCAGCAGTGGAGGACAGGCCACTTATGGCTACACCTTC.

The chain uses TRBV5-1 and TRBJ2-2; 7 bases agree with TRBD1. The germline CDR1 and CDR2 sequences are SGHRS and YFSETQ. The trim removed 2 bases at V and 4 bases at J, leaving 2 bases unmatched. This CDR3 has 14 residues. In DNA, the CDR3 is TGCGCCAGCAGCTTAACAGGGGCCACCGGGGAGCTGTTTTTT. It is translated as CASSLTGATGELFF.

The CDR3 loop is CARRLTAATDTQYF. The CDR3 DNA sequence: TGTGCCAGAAGATTAACAGCTGCCACAGATACGCAGTATTTT. This chain uses TRBV5-3 with TRBJ2-3; D not certain. TRBV5-3 is recorded as an ORF, its role being uncertain. The CDR3 sequence is 14 residues long. V was clipped by 5 bases and J by 2 bases, with 12 bases between them.

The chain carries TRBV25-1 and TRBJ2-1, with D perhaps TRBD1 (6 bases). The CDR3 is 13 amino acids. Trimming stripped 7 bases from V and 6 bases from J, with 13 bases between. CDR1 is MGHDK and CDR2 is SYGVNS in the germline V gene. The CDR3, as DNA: TGTGCCAGCAAAGCTACAGGGAGCAATGAGCAGTTCTTC. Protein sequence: CASKATGSNEQFF.

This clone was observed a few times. CDR3 residues: CASSLSTGLNTEAFF. Here the CDR3 DNA reads TGTGCCAGCTCACTCTCGACAGGGTTGAACACTGAAGCTTTCTTT. The rearrangement joins TRBV18 to TRBJ1-1, with 7 nucleotides matching TRBD1. V lost 4 bases, J lost 0 bases, and 5 bases stayed unmatched. The CDR3 length is 15 residues. CDR1 is KGHSH, CDR2 LQKENI, per germline. Supplemented by reference TRBV18 and TRBJ1-1, the full variable domain reads NAGVMQNPRHLVRRRGQEARLRCSPMKGHSHVYWYRQLPEEGLKFMVYLQKENIIDESGMPKERFSAEFPKEGPSILRIQQVVRGDSAAYFCASSLSTGLNTEAFFGQGTRLTVV.

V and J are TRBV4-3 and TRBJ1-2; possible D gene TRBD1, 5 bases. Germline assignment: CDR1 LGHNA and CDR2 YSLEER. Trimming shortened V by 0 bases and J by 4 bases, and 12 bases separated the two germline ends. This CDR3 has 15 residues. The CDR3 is CASSQEARAVYGYTF. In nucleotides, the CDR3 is TGCGCCAGCAGCCAAGAGGCCAGGGCGGTCTATGGCTACACCTTC.

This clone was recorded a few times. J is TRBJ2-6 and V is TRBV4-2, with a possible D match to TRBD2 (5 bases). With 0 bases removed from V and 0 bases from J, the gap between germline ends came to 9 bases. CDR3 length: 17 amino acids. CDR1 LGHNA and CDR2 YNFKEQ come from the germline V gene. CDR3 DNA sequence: TGTGCCAGCAGCCAAGATGGGGAGTCCTCTGGGGCCAACGTCCTGACTTTC. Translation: CASSQDGESSGANVLTF.

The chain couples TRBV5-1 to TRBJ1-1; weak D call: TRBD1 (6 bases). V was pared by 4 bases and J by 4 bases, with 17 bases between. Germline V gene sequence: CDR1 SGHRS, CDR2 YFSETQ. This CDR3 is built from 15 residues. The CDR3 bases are TGCGCCAGCAGCCTACAGGGTCCGGGTGCCACTGAAGCTTTCTTT. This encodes CASSLQGPGATEAFF.

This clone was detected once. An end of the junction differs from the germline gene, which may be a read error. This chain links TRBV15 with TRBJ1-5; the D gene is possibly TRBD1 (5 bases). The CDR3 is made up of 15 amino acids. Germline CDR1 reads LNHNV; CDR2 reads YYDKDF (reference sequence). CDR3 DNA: TGTGCCACCAGCAGAGATCGAGGAGGGATCGGGACCCAGAATTTT. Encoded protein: CATSRDRGGIGTQNF.

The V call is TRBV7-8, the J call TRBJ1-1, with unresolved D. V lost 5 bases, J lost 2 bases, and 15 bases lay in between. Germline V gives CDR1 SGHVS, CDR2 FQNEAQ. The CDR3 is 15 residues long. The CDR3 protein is CASSLERRRNTEAFF. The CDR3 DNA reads TGTGCCAGCAGCCTAGAACGGAGGAGAAACACTGAAGCTTTCTTT. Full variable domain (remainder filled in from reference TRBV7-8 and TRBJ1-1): GAGVSQSPRYKVAKRGQDVALRCDPISGHVSLFWYQQALGQGPEFLTYFQNEAQLDKSGLPSDRFFAERPEGSVSTLKIQRTQQEDSAVYLCASSLERRRNTEAFFGQGTRLTVV.

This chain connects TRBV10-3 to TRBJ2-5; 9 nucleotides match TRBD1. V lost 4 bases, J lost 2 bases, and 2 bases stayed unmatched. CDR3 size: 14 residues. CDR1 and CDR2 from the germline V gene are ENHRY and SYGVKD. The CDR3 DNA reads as TGTGCCATCAGTGGGGGACAGGGTCAAGAGACCCAGTACTTC. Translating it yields CAISGGQGQETQYF.

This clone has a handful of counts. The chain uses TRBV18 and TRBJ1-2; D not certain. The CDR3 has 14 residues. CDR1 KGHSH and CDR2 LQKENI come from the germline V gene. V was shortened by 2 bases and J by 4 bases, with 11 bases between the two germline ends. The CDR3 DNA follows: TGTGCCAGCTCACCAGAACCCTCGGGCTATGGCTACACCTTC. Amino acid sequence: CASSPEPSGYGYTF.

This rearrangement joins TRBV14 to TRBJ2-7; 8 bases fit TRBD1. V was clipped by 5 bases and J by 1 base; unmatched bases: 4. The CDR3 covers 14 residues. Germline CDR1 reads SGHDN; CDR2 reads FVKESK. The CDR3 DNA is TGTGCCAGCAGCGCCCGGACAGGGTCCTACGAGCAGTACTTC. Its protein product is CASSARTGSYEQYF. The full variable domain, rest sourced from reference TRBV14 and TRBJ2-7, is EAGVTQFPSHSVIEKGQTVTLRCDPISGHDNLYWYRRVMGKEIKFLLHFVKESKQDESGMPNNRFLAERTGGTYSTLKVQPAELEDSGVYFCASSARTGSYEQYFGPGTRLTVT.

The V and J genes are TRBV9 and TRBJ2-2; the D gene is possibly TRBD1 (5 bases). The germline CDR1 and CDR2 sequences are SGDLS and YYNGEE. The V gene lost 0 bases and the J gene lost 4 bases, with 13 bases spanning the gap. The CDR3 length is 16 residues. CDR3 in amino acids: CASSVEGYSSTGELFF. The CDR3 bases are TGTGCCAGCAGCGTAGAGGGGTACTCGAGCACCGGGGAGCTGTTTTTT.

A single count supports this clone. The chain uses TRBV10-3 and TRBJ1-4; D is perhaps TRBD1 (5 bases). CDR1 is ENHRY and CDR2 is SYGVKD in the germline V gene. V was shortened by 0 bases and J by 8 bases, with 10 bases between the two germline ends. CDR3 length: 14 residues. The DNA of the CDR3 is TGTGCCATCAGTGAGTCCCAGGGAATCGAAAAACTGTTTTTT. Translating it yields CAISESQGIEKLFF.

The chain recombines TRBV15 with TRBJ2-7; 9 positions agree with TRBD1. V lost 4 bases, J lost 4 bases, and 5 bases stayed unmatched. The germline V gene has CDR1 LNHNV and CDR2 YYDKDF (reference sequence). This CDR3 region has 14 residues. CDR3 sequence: CATSMDRGPYEQYF. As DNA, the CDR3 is TGTGCCACCAGCATGGACAGGGGACCTTACGAGCAGTACTTC.

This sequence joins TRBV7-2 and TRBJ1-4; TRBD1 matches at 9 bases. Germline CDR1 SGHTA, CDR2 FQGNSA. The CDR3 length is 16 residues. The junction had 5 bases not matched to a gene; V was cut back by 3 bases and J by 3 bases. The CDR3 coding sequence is TGTGCCAGCAGCTTGGACAGGGGAGTTGCTAATGAAAAACTGTTTTTT. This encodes CASSLDRGVANEKLFF.

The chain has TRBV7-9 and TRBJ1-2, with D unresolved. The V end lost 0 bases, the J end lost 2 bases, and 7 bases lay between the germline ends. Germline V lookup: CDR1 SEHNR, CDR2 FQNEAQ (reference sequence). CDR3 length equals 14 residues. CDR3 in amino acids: CASSLAPGNYGYTF. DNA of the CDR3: TGTGCCAGCAGCTTAGCGCCCGGGAACTATGGCTACACCTTC.

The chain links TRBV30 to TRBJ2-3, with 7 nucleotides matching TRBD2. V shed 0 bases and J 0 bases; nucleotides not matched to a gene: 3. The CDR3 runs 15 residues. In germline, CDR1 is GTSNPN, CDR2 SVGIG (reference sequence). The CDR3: CAWSVSGASTDTQYF. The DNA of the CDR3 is TGTGCCTGGAGTGTAAGCGGGGCTAGCACAGATACGCAGTATTTT.

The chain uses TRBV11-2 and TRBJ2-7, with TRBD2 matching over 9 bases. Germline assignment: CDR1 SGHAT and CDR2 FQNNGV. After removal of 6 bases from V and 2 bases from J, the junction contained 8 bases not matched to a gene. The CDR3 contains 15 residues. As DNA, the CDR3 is TGTGCCAGCAGGGGGGGACTAGCTACGACCTACGAGCAGTACTTC. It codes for CASRGGLATTYEQYF. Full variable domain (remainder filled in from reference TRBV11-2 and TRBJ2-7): EAGVAQSPRYKIIEKRQSVAFWCNPISGHATLYWYQQILGQGPKLLIQFQNNGVVDDSQLPKDRFSAERLKGVDSTLKIQPAKLEDSAVYLCASRGGLATTYEQYFGPGTRLTVT.

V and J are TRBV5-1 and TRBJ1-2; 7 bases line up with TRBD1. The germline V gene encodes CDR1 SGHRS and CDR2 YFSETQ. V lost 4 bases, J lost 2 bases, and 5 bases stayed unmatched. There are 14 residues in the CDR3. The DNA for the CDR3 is TGCGCCAGCAGCACGGGACAGACCAACTATGGCTACACCTTC. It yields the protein CASSTGQTNYGYTF.

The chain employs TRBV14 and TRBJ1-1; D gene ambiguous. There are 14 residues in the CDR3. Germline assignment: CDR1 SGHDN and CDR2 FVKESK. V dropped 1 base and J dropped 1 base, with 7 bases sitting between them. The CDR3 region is CASSQALRNTEAFF. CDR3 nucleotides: TGTGCCAGCAGCCAAGCCCTCCGGAACACTGAAGCTTTCTTT.

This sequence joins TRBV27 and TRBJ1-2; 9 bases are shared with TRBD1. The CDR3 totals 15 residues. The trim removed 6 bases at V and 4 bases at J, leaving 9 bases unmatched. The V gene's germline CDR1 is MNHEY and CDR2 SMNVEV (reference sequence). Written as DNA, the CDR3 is TGTGCCAGCAGCCGAAAGACAGGGGGTGCCTATGGCTACACCTTC. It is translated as CASSRKTGGAYGYTF.

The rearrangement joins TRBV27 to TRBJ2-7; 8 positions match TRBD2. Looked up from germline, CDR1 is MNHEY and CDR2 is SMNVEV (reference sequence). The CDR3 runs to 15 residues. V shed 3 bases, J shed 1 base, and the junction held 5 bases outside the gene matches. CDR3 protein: CASSLKAGASYEQYF. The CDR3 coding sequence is TGTGCCAGCAGTTTGAAAGCGGGGGCGTCCTACGAGCAGTACTTC.

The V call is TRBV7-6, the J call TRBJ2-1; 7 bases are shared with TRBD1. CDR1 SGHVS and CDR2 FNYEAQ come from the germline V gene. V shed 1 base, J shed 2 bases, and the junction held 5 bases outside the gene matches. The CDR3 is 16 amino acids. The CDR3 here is CASSLGSGGPYNEQFF. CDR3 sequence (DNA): TGTGCCAGCAGCTTAGGGTCAGGGGGACCCTACAATGAGCAGTTCTTC.